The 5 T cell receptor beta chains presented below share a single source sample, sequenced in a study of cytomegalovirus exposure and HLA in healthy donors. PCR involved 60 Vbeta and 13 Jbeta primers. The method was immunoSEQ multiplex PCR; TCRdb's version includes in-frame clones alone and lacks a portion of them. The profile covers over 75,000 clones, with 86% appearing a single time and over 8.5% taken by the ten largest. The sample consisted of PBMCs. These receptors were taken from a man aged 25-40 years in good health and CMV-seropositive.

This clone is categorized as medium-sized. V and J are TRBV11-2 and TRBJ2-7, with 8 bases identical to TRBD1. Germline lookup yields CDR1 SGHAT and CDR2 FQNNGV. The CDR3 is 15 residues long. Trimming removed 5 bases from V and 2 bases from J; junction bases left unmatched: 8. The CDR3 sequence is CASSVGTGPTYEQYF. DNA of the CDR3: TGTGCCAGCAGCGTTGGGACAGGACCTACCTACGAGCAGTACTTC.

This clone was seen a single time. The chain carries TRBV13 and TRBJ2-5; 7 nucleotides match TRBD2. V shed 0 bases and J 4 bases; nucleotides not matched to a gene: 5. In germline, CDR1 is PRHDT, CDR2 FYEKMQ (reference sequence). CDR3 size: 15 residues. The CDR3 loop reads CASSLGAGVRETQYF. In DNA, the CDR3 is TGTGCCAGCAGCTTAGGGGCGGGAGTGAGAGAGACCCAGTACTTC.

The CDR3 coding sequence is TGCGCCAGCAGCTTTCAGGGGACTAGCGACGGCAATGAGCAGTTCTTC. Protein sequence: CASSFQGTSDGNEQFF. The V gene is TRBV4-1, the J gene TRBJ2-1; 10 bases are shared with TRBD2. The CDR3 is made up of 16 amino acids. CDR1 and CDR2 (germline): MGHRA, YSYEKL. V shed 5 bases, J shed 6 bases, and the junction held 10 bases outside the gene matches.

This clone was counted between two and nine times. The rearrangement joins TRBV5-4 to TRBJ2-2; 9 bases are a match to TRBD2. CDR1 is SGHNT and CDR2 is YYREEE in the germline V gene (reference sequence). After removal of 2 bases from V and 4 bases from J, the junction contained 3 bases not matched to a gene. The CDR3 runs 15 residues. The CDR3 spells CASSLAGGATGELFF. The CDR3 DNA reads TGTGCCAGCAGCTTAGCGGGAGGAGCCACCGGGGAGCTGTTTTTT.

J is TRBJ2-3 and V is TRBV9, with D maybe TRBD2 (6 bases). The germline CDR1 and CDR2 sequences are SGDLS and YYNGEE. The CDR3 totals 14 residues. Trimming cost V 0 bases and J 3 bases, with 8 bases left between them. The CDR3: CASSVELATDTQYF. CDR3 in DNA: TGTGCCAGCAGCGTAGAACTAGCTACAGATACGCAGTATTTT.